This T cell receptor beta chain was captured in a study of blood T cell repertoires in COVID-19. Study overall: Material from acute and convalescent COVID-19 was sourced from the United States, Italy and Spain.

This clone was seen only once. From germline, CDR1 is ENHRY and CDR2 SYGVKD. This CDR3 has 14 amino acids. V was pared by 4 bases and J by 4 bases, with 13 bases between. Profiled with immunoSEQ multiplex PCR; TCRdb holds only in-frame clones, not every one. The sample holds roughly 380,000 clones, about 89% seen once. This TCR was recovered from a woman in her thirties or forties with COVID-19, enrolled during active disease. The chain uses TRBV10-3 and TRBJ2-5; maybe TRBD2 (6 bases). The sequenced sample consisted of peripheral blood. As DNA, the CDR3 is TGTGCCATCAGTGGGAGGGGAGAGGGAGAGACCCAGTACTTC. Protein: CAISGRGEGETQYF.